Included here is one TCR beta chain sequence, with context. Its antigen is currently unknown. The repertoire was sequenced with immunoSEQ multiplex PCR; TCRdb's copy has only in-frame clones and lacks some. Of 4,000 to 4,500 clones detected, around 80% appear once; the ten largest clones hold under 35%. Cyclophosphamide on days +3 and +4 followed busulfan-fludarabine conditioning and a marrow graft. The data originate from a study of T cells after posttransplantation cyclophosphamide. Notes on the study in general: Recipient CMV seropositivity and CMV reactivation strongly tracked TRB clonality. Later blood repertoires were often dominated by clones from the donor CD8+ memory compartment. Tissue-infiltrating T cells from skin or gut overlapped little with blood T cells.

Trimming at V came to 1 base and at J to 5 bases, leaving 7 bases not matched to a gene. This CDR3 region has 15 residues. Germline CDR1 and CDR2: MNHNS and SASEGT. The chain joins TRBV6-1 to TRBJ2-5; 7 positions match TRBD2. The material sequenced was PBMCs, taken after allogeneic stem cell transplant with posttransplant cyclophosphamide. The receptor was derived from a male patient in his 40s who received an allogeneic stem cell transplant from a related donor, was CMV-positive, and had acute and chronic GVHD. The graft donor may have given rise to some T cells. The CDR3 loop is CASSEGQGGRETQYF. In DNA form, the CDR3 reads TGTGCCAGCAGTGAAGGGCAGGGAGGGAGGGAGACCCAGTACTTC.